The 14 T cell receptor beta chains below all came from one sample that was sequenced in a study of cytomegalovirus exposure and HLA in healthy donors. Vbeta (60) and Jbeta (13) primers were used in the PCR. Sequencing was performed with immunoSEQ multiplex PCR; in TCRdb, only in-frame clones are kept and a portion is missing. The table records tens of thousands of clones, around 87% of them present only once. Sequencing input: PBMCs. The receptors were sampled from a woman in her twenties or thirties in good health and CMV-seropositive.

The rearrangement joins TRBV5-8 to TRBJ2-2; TRBD1 matches 9 bases. V dropped 3 bases and J dropped 4; count of bases not matched to a gene: 1. The CDR3 contains 14 residues. CDR1 and CDR2 (germline): SGHTS, YDEGEE. In DNA, the CDR3 is TGTGCCAGCAGCTGGGACAGGGCCACCGGGGAGCTGTTTTTT. Amino acids: CASSWDRATGELFF.

In DNA, the CDR3 is TGTGCCAGCAGCTTAGCCCCGGGTTACACCTCCTACGAGCAGTACTTC. Its protein product is CASSLAPGYTSYEQYF. The chain joins TRBV7-8 to TRBJ2-7; no firm D call. Trimming cost V 0 bases and J 0 bases, with 12 bases left between them. This CDR3 contains 16 residues. Germline V gene sequence: CDR1 SGHVS, CDR2 FQNEAQ.

J is TRBJ2-1 and V is TRBV28; TRBD2 matches 7 bases. This CDR3 has 13 amino acids. With V trimmed by 7 bases and J by 3 bases, 3 bases remained unmatched. The germline V gene has CDR1 MDHEN and CDR2 SYDVKM. The DNA for the CDR3 is TGTGCCAGCATACAGCGGGACTACAATGAGCAGTTCTTC. Translated: CASIQRDYNEQFF.

The chain is built from TRBV5-1 and TRBJ1-2; D is possibly TRBD1 (5 bases). Trimming stripped 2 bases from V and 4 bases from J, with 39 bases between. The CDR3 runs to 23 residues. CDR1 and CDR2 (germline): SGHRS, YFSETQ. CDR3 loop: CASSLTMTDLIPKISGLGYGYTF. The CDR3 bases are TGCGCCAGCAGCTTAACAATGACAGACCTAATACCGAAAATCTCCGGGTTGGGCTATGGCTACACCTTC.

The chain links TRBV7-9 to TRBJ2-5; D possibly corresponds to TRBD1 (9 bases). The DNA end lines up better with TRBJ2-7; the J call may be wrong. This CDR3 contains 19 residues. CDR1 and CDR2 from the germline V gene are SEHNR and FQNEAQ (reference sequence). The CDR3 sequence: CASSLSGTGLPGGPDEQYF. The CDR3 DNA sequence: TGTGCCAGCAGCTTAAGCGGGACAGGGCTGCCGGGAGGGCCTGACGAGCAGTACTTC.

The V call is TRBV28, the J call TRBJ1-2; a possible D gene is TRBD1 (5 bases). CDR1 is MDHEN and CDR2 is SYDVKM in the germline V gene. V lost 3 bases to trimming and J lost 2 bases, with 10 bases between them. This CDR3 contains 14 residues. CDR3 nucleotides: TGTGCCAGCAGTTTTGACAGCATAAACTATGGCTACACCTTC. Encoded protein: CASSFDSINYGYTF.

This chain connects TRBV30 to TRBJ1-6, with 10 bases fitting TRBD1. The V and J ends lost 1 base and 6 bases, in that order; junction bases with no gene match: 3. CDR3 size: 15 residues. Germline V gene sequence: CDR1 GTSNPN, CDR2 SVGIG (reference sequence). The CDR3 DNA reads TGTGCCTGGAGTGGATGGACAGGGGGTAATTCACCCCTCCACTTT. Residues: CAWSGWTGGNSPLHF.

This chain connects TRBV9 to TRBJ2-1; TRBD2 is a possible D gene (6 bases). V was clipped by 1 base and J by 5 bases, with 10 bases between them. Germline lookup yields CDR1 SGDLS and CDR2 YYNGEE. The CDR3 covers 14 residues. The CDR3 DNA is TGTGCCAGCAGCGTAAGCGGGTTTAACAATGAGCAGTTCTTC. Amino acid sequence: CASSVSGFNNEQFF.

The chain employs TRBV4-1 and TRBJ2-7; a possible D gene is TRBD2 (6 bases). V dropped 1 base and J dropped 2 bases, with 12 bases sitting between them. Germline V gene lookup returns CDR1 MGHRA and CDR2 YSYEKL. CDR3 size: 15 residues. The chain's CDR3 is CASSQVVADAYEQYF. The CDR3 DNA sequence: TGCGCCAGCAGCCAAGTAGTAGCGGACGCCTACGAGCAGTACTTC.

The rearrangement links TRBV5-1 to TRBJ2-5, with 10 bases lining up with TRBD1. The DNA end is a closer match to TRBJ2-7, so the J assignment may be wrong. The CDR3 is 14 residues long. Germline loops: CDR1 SGHRS, CDR2 YFSETQ. CDR3: CASKDGTGVYEQYF. CDR3 DNA sequence: TGCGCCAGCAAAGACGGGACAGGGGTCTACGAGCAGTACTTC.

The chain carries TRBV28 and TRBJ2-1, with 9 bases identical to TRBD1. The germline gives CDR1 MDHEN, CDR2 SYDVKM. CDR3 length equals 15 residues. The ends lost 6 bases at V and 7 bases at J; junction bases unmatched: 10. The CDR3 DNA reads as TGTGCCAGCAGGCCACCGGGACAGGGTAAAAATGAGCAGTTCTTC. It yields the protein CASRPPGQGKNEQFF.

This clone was seen just once. The chain links TRBV4-1 to TRBJ2-2; a possible D gene is TRBD2 (5 bases). The CDR3 covers 16 residues. CDR1 is MGHRA and CDR2 is YSYEKL in the germline V gene. Between the trimmed V and J ends, which lost 4 bases and 5 bases, there was a span of 17 bases. CDR3 nucleotides: TGCGCCAGCAGCCTTGAGGCGGGCCCGAGGACCGGGGAGCTGTTTTTT. Its protein is CASSLEAGPRTGELFF.

V and J are TRBV9 and TRBJ2-1; D may be TRBD2 (5 bases). The CDR3 is 16 amino acids. V gave up 4 bases and J gave up 0 bases, with 14 bases separating them. Germline V lookup: CDR1 SGDLS, CDR2 YYNGEE. The CDR3 here is CASSPHGRSSYNEQFF. The CDR3 nucleotides are TGTGCCAGCAGCCCCCATGGGAGAAGCTCCTACAATGAGCAGTTCTTC.

The genes are TRBV10-1 and TRBJ2-3; 10 bases map to TRBD2. V dropped 1 base and J dropped 9; count of bases not matched to a gene: 7. The CDR3 has 15 amino acids. In germline, CDR1 is WNHNN, CDR2 SYGVQD (reference sequence). In DNA form, the CDR3 reads TGCGCCAGCAGTGAGTGGCCTAGCGGGGGCCCGACGCAGTATTTT. This translates into CASSEWPSGGPTQYF.